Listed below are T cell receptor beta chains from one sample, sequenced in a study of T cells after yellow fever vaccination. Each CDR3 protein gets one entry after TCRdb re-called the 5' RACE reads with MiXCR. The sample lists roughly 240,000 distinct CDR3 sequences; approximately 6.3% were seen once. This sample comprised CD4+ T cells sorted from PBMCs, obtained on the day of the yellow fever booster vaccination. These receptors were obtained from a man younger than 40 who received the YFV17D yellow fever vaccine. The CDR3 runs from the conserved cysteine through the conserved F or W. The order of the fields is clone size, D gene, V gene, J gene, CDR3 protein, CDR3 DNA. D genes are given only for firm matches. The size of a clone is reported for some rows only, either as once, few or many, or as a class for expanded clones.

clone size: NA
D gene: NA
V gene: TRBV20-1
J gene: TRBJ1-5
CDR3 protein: CSARGHLSNQPQHF
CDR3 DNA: TGCAGTGCTAGGGGACACCTTAGCAATCAGCCCCAGCATTTT

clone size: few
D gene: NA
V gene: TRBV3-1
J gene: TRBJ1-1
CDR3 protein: CASSQPGPNTEAFF
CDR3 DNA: TGTGCCAGCAGCCAACCAGGACCGAACACTGAAGCTTTCTTT

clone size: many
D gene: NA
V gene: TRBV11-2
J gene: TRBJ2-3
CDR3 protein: CASSSDHSTDTQYF
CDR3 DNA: TGTGCCAGCAGCTCGGACCATAGCACAGATACGCAGTATTTT

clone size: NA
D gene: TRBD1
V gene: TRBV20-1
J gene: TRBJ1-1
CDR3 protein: CRLTGYTEAFF
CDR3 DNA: TGCAGGCTGACAGGGTACACTGAAGCTTTCTTT

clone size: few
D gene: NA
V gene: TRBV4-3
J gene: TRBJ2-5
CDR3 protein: CASSQAVSGTLAAVAQYF
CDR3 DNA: TGCGCCAGCAGCCAGGCGGTCTCGGGGACTCTGGCTGCAGTGGCCCAGTACTTC

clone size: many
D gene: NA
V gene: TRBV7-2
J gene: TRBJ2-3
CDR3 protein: CASSRLDGVEGTDTQYF
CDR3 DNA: TGTGCCAGCAGCAGATTGGACGGGGTGGAAGGGACAGATACGCAGTATTTT

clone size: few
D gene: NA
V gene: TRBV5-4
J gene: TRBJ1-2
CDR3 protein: CASSLIGFYGYTF
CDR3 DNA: TGTGCCAGCAGCTTGATAGGGTTCTATGGCTACACCTTC

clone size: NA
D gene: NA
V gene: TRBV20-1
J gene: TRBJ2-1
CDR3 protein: CSAFRDTYNEQFF
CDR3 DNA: TGCAGTGCTTTCAGGGACACCTACAATGAGCAGTTCTTC

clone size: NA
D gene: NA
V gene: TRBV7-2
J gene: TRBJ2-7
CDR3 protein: CASSFTGSEQYF
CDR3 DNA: TGTGCCAGCAGTTTTACGGGGAGTGAGCAGTACTTC

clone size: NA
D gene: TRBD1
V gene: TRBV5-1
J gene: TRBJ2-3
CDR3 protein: CASSRGDRGTQYF
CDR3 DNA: TGCGCCAGCAGCCGAGGCGACAGGGGTACGCAGTATTTT

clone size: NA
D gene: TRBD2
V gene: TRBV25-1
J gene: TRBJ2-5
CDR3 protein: CASTPGGQPQETQYF
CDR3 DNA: TGTGCCAGCACCCCGGGGGGGCAGCCGCAAGAGACCCAGTACTTC

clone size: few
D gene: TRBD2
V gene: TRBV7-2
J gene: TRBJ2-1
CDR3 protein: CASSLTSSGYNEQFF
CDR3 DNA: TGTGCCAGCAGCTTAACGTCTAGCGGGTACAATGAGCAGTTCTTC

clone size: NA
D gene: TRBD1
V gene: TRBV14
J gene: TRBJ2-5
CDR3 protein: CASSQDEGAQYF
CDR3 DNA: TGTGCCAGCAGCCAAGACGAGGGGGCGCAGTACTTC

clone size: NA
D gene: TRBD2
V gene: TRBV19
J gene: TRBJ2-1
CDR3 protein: CASWGSGRSIEEQFF
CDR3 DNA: TGTGCCAGCTGGGGAAGCGGGAGGTCAATCGAGGAGCAGTTCTTC

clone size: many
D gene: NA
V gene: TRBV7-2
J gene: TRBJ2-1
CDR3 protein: CASSSAPYNEQFF
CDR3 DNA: TGTGCCAGCAGCAGCGCCCCATACAATGAGCAGTTCTTC

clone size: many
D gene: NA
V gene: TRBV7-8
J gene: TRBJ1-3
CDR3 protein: CASSPLTHGNTIYF
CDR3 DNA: TGTGCCAGCAGCCCGCTGACACACGGAAACACCATATATTTT

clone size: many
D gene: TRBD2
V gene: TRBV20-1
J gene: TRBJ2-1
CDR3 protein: CSATGLVGANEQFF
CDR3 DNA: TGCAGTGCCACGGGACTAGTGGGGGCCAATGAGCAGTTCTTC

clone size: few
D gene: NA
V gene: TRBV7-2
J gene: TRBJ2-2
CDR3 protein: CASSLVLVAGTGELFF
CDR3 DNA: TGTGCCAGCAGCTTAGTGCTAGTGGCGGGCACCGGGGAGCTGTTTTTT